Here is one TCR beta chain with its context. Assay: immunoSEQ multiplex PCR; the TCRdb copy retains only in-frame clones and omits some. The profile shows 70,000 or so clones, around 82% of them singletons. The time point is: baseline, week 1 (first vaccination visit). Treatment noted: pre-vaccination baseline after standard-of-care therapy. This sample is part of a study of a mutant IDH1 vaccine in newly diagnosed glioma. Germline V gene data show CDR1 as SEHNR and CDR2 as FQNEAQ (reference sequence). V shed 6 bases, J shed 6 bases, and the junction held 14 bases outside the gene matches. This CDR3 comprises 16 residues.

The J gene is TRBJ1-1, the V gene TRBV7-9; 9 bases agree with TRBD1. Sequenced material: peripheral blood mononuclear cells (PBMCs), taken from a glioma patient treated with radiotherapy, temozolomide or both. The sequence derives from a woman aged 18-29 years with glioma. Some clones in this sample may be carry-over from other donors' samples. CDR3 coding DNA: TGTGCCAGCAGTATTGTCGTCGACAGGGGGATACCTGAAGCTTTCTTT. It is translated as CASSIVVDRGIPEAFF.